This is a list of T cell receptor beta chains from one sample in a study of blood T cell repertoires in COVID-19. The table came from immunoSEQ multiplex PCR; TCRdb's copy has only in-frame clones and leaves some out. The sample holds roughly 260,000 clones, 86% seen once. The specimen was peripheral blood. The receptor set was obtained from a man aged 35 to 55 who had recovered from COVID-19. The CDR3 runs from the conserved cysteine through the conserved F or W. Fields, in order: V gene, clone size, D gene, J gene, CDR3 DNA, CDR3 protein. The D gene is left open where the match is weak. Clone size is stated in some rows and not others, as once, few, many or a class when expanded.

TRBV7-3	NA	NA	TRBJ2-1	TGTGCCAGCAGCTCTTTTCTAGCCATGGAGCAGTTCTTC	CASSSFLAMEQFF
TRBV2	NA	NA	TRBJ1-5	TGTGCCAGCAGTGGACAGTTCAATCAGCCCCAGCATTTT	CASSGQFNQPQHF
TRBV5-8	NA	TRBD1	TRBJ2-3	TGTGCCAGCAACACGGACAGGGGCGGCCATTTTGGCACAGATACGCAGTATTTT	CASNTDRGGHFGTDTQYF
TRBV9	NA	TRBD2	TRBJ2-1	TGTGCCAGCAGCCTTCGGACTAGCGGGGGGGTCAATGAGCAGTTCTTC	CASSLRTSGGVNEQFF
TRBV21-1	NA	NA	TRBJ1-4	TGTGCCAGCAGCAAGACTTTGTCTGGTGAAAAACTGTTTTTT	CASSKTLSGEKLFF
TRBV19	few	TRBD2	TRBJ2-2	TGTGCCAGTAGTTTGGGACTAGCGGAAGCCGGGGAGCTGTTTTTT	CASSLGLAEAGELFF
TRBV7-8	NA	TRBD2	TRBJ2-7	TGTGCCAGCAGCCGCCTTCGAGCGGGAGTAGAATCCTACGAGCAGTACTTC	CASSRLRAGVESYEQYF
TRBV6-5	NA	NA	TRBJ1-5	TGTGCCAGCAGCCCCGCGGGACCCGGGGGTCAGCCCCAGCATTTT	CASSPAGPGGQPQHF
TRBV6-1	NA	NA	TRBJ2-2	TGTGCCAGCAGTGAACAGGCCGCCGTGAACACCGGGGAGCTGTTTTTT	CASSEQAAVNTGELFF
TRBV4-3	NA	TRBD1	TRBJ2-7	TGCGCCAGCAGCCAAGAAGGAGGCTTGGGGACAGGGGCGATCTACGAGCAGTACTTC	CASSQEGGLGTGAIYEQYF
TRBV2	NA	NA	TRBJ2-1	TGTGCCAGCATTCCCACCCCTAACGAGCAGTTCTTC	CASIPTPNEQFF
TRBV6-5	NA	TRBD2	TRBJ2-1	TGTGCCAGCAGGGTTAGCGGGACCACCTACAATGAGCAGTTCTTC	CASRVSGTTYNEQFF
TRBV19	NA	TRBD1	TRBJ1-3	TGTGCCAGTGGACAGGGGAAGATCCCGACCGGTGGAAACACCATATATTTT	CASGQGKIPTGGNTIYF
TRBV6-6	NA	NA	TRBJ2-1	TGTGCCAGCACGCTACTAGTCGGGGGGCACAATGAGCAGTTCTTC	CASTLLVGGHNEQFF